This T cell receptor beta chain was sequenced for a study of T cell repertoires in cytomegalovirus infection (dated by TCRdb to between 2019 and 2020). About the study as a whole: The peptide stimulations were aimed at well-studied HLA-B-restricted epitopes as well as recently identified HLA-C-restricted CMV epitopes, whose presentation resists viral immunomodulation. Because public TCR beta signatures pointed to carriage of CMV infection together with the matching HLA type, the HLA type of each donor mattered for the analysis. General findings and caveats noted by the study authors: The ex vivo response was dominated by HLA-C-restricted CMV-specific TCR beta clonotypes, and the single most frequent clonotype in two of eight donors was supplied by these HLA-C-restricted clonotypes. Cumulative frequency of public TCR beta family members discriminated carriers of CMV infection plus the relevant HLA type in this cohort and an independent approximately 400-donor cohort.

The data were produced on an Illumina HiSeq 1500. TCRdb cleaned the public reads at Q25 with fastp, built clones with MiXCR and kept in-frame beta chains. A single entry per CDR3 protein holds the most common genes and DNA from its merged rows. This sample comprises about 310,000 distinct CDR3 sequences, just under 25% of them detected only once. The ten biggest clones cover roughly 15% of the sample. The intended sense of this specimen's treatment or condition label: in vitro stimulation with specific CMV peptide epitopes to enrich CMV-specific T cells. CDR3 length: 13 amino acids, cysteine to phenylalanine. CDR3 DNA only is kept here, 39 bases in frame from base 1. V sheds 4 bases and J sheds 4 bases, leaving 7 bases between their ends. Based on the germline V gene, the CDR1 and CDR2 sequences are ENHRY and SYGVKD. For this clonotype: The specificity of this receptor is unknown. There are no base qualities to consult, and no much larger clone falls within one base.

This specimen consisted of cultured PBMCs, obtained from culture after CMV antigen stimulation. Recombination joined TRBV10-3 with TRBJ2-2; confidence is insufficient to name the D gene. The receptor comes from a human donor in good health (CMV status not recorded). Some clones in this sample may be carry-over from other donors' samples. The base sequence is TGTGCCATCAGTGCCCCGGGCACCGGGGAGCTGTTTTTT. Translated, it reads CAISAPGTGELFF.